This passage covers 18 T cell receptor beta chains from one sample sequenced in a study of blood T cell repertoires in COVID-19. The repertoire was sequenced with immunoSEQ multiplex PCR; TCRdb's copy has only in-frame clones and lacks some. Of a few hundred thousand clones listed, 80% to 85% are singletons. Material for sequencing was PBMCs or T cells enriched from blood (not recorded which). Receptors originate from a woman aged 40 to 50 who had recovered from COVID-19.

V and J are TRBV7-2 and TRBJ2-1; tentative D call: TRBD2 (6 bases). The germline V and J ends were trimmed by 8 bases and 10 bases, with 12 bases remaining between them. This CDR3 contains 11 residues. The germline V gene has CDR1 SGHTA and CDR2 FQGNSA. The CDR3: CASQEGREQFF. CDR3 DNA sequence: TGTGCCAGCCAGGAGGGGCGGGAGCAGTTCTTC.

The CDR3 nucleotides read TGCAGTGCACAACAGGGGCATACGCAGTATTTT. It specifies CSAQQGHTQYF. V and J are TRBV20-1 and TRBJ2-3; 7 positions agree with TRBD1. This CDR3 is built from 11 residues. The V gene end was trimmed by 6 bases and the J gene end by 7 bases; junction bases not matched to a gene: 4. The germline gives CDR1 DFQATT, CDR2 SNEGSKA (reference sequence).

This rearrangement joins TRBV28 to TRBJ2-1, with 7 bases matching TRBD1. The J segment lost 8 bases and the V segment lost 6 bases, leaving 10 bases of the junction unmatched. The CDR3 runs 14 residues. The germline gives CDR1 MDHEN, CDR2 SYDVKM. CDR3 loop: CASRGNRGSHEQFF. The CDR3 nucleotides are TGTGCCAGCAGGGGTAACAGGGGAAGCCATGAGCAGTTCTTC.

As regards this clone: The junction departs from the called germline gene at one end, perhaps through a read error. The V gene is TRBV18, the J gene TRBJ2-1; 9 bases map to TRBD2. This CDR3 has 13 amino acids. From germline, CDR1 is KGHSH and CDR2 LQKENI. This CDR3 is CASSPRTSEEPFF. CDR3 bases: TGTGCCAGCTCACCAAGGACTAGCGAGGAGCCGTTCTTC.

The chain combines TRBV6-2 or TRBV6-3 with TRBJ1-4; D is ambiguous. Trimming took 0 bases from V and 0 from J, leaving 8 bases between them. Germline V gene data show CDR1 as MNHEY and CDR2 as SVGEGT. CDR3 length: 16 amino acids. The CDR3 nucleotides are TGTGCCAGCAGTTACTCGACTAGTGCAACTAATGAAAAACTGTTTTTT. Translated, it gives CASSYSTSATNEKLFF.

In DNA, the CDR3 is TGTGCCAGTAGTGCCCCATACTCACTAGCGGGAGGGGCCGGGGAGCTGTTTTTT. Protein product: CASSAPYSLAGGAGELFF. This sequence joins TRBV19 and TRBJ2-2; 13 nucleotides match TRBD2. Germline trimming cut 5 bases from V and 6 bases from J; bases unmatched to any gene: 12. Germline V gene lookup returns CDR1 LNHDA and CDR2 SQIVND (reference sequence). The CDR3 spans 18 residues.

The gene calls are TRBV5-1 and TRBJ2-5; 7 bases match TRBD2. This CDR3 is built from 15 residues. V lost 0 bases to trimming and J lost 1 base; unmatched junction nucleotides: 3. Germline CDR1 and CDR2: SGHRS and YFSETQ. The CDR3 nucleotides read TGCGCCAGCAGCTTGGCAGCGGGGCTCCAAGAGACCCAGTACTTC. Protein product: CASSLAAGLQETQYF.

This clone was detected only once. The genes are TRBV3-1 (or the pseudogene TRBV3-2) and TRBJ2-3, with 15 bases identical to TRBD2. Germline values: CDR1 LGHDT, CDR2 YNNKEL (reference sequence). Losses at the gene ends were 4 bases for V and 2 bases for J; bases not matched to a gene: 7. The CDR3 spans 18 residues. The CDR3 reads CASSPGLAGGYYTDTQYF. The CDR3 DNA is TGTGCCAGCAGCCCAGGACTAGCGGGAGGGTATTACACAGATACGCAGTATTTT.

The gene calls are TRBV5-6 and TRBJ1-1, with D perhaps matching TRBD1 (5 bases). Germline-derived CDR1 and CDR2 are SGHDT and YYEEEE. V was cut by 1 base and J by 1 base, with 11 bases left in between. This CDR3 contains 15 residues. The CDR3 region is CASSLLGAENTEAFF. CDR3 nucleotides: TGTGCCAGCAGCTTGTTAGGGGCTGAGAACACTGAAGCTTTCTTT.

The genes are TRBV5-4 and TRBJ1-3; 11 nucleotides match TRBD1. V dropped 3 bases and J dropped 4; count of bases not matched to a gene: 6. The CDR3 consists of 16 residues. Germline CDR1 and CDR2: SGHNT and YYREEE (reference sequence). The CDR3 DNA sequence: TGTGCCAGCAGCTCCCCTTGGACAGGGGGCGGAAACACCATATATTTT. This gives the protein CASSSPWTGGGNTIYF.

The chain employs TRBV4-1 and TRBJ1-3; D unclear. The CDR3 extends over 14 amino acids. Germline CDR1 and CDR2: MGHRA and YSYEKL. Trimming took off 8 bases at V and 0 bases at J, with 11 bases between the two ends. The CDR3 reads CASRNTVSGNTIYF. The CDR3, as DNA: TGCGCCAGCCGAAATACTGTCTCTGGAAACACCATATATTTT.

The genes are TRBV5-1 and TRBJ2-5; 14 positions match TRBD2. Germline V gene lookup returns CDR1 SGHRS and CDR2 YFSETQ. V gave up 5 bases and J gave up 4 bases; unmatched junction bases: 7. This CDR3 region has 16 residues. DNA of the CDR3: TGCGCCAGCAGGACTAGCGGGAGGGCTATACGAGAGACCCAGTACTTC. Translated, it gives CASRTSGRAIRETQYF.

This chain uses TRBV7-9 with TRBJ2-7; D ambiguous. The CDR3 is 14 residues long. Germline values: CDR1 SEHNR, CDR2 FQNEAQ (reference sequence). V lost 4 bases, J lost 0 bases, and 10 bases lay in between. CDR3 amino acids: CASSSPPGSYEQYF. The CDR3 nucleotides are TGTGCCAGCAGCTCCCCCCCGGGCTCCTACGAGCAGTACTTC.

The chain has TRBV6-5 and TRBJ2-3; 11 bases fit TRBD1. CDR1 and CDR2 from the germline V gene are MNHEY and SVGAGI. V was pared by 5 bases and J by 6 bases, with 4 bases of the junction left unmatched. The CDR3 has 14 residues. CDR3 sequence reads: CASSRGTGGDTQYF. DNA for the CDR3: TGTGCCAGCAGTCGGGGGACAGGGGGGGATACGCAGTATTTT.

The CDR3 DNA reads as TGTGCCAGCTCACCCTCCCGGGACTATACGAACACCGGGGAGCTGTTTTTT. Translation: CASSPSRDYTNTGELFF. The V and J genes are TRBV18 and TRBJ2-2; TRBD2 agrees at 7 bases. V dropped 3 bases and J dropped 0; count of bases not matched to a gene: 7. The CDR3 covers 17 residues. Germline loops: CDR1 KGHSH, CDR2 LQKENI.

The chain carries TRBV4-1 and TRBJ2-3; TRBD2 matches at 8 bases. The J segment lost 8 bases and the V segment lost 2 bases, leaving 6 bases of the junction unmatched. The germline CDR1 and CDR2 sequences are MGHRA and YSYEKL. The CDR3 consists of 14 residues. In DNA form, the CDR3 reads TGCGCCAGCAGCCAACCGACTAGCGCTGGTACGCAGTATTTT. Residues: CASSQPTSAGTQYF.

The rearrangement uses TRBV6-7 and TRBJ2-1, with D tentatively TRBD1 (6 bases). TRBV6-7 is an ORF, with its function uncertain. This CDR3 spans 15 amino acids. V lost 8 bases, J lost 5 bases, and 19 bases lay in between. CDR3 residues: CASGGWGGLNNEQFF. Written as DNA, the CDR3 is TGTGCCAGCGGGGGCTGGGGCGGACTTAACAATGAGCAGTTCTTC.

This rearrangement joins TRBV12-3 or TRBV12-4 to TRBJ2-7; 7 nucleotides agree with TRBD2. The CDR3 has 13 amino acids. V gave up 7 bases and J gave up 5 bases; unmatched junction bases: 8. The CDR3 spells CASIYPGGHEQYV. The CDR3 DNA follows: TGTGCCAGCATCTACCCGGGAGGCCACGAGCAGTACGTC.